Following are 18 T cell receptor beta chains from one sample sequenced in a study of brain T cells in children with intractable seizures. Profiled with immunoSEQ multiplex PCR; TCRdb holds only in-frame clones, not every one. Here the sample spans fewer than 150,000 clones, approximately 94% being singletons. The sequencing used peripheral blood, collected at surgery. These receptors came from a boy under two years old with hemimegalencephaly and intractable seizures.

This chain joins TRBV11-2 and TRBJ2-1; 12 bases map to TRBD2. The CDR3 length is 15 residues. V shed 5 bases and J 12 bases; nucleotides not matched to a gene: 11. CDR1 is SGHAT, CDR2 FQNNGV, per germline. CDR3 protein: CASSETSGRMEWQFF. Here the CDR3 DNA reads TGTGCCAGCAGCGAGACTAGCGGGAGAATGGAGTGGCAGTTCTTC.

This CDR3 is CASSYKVAGNYEQYF. As DNA, the CDR3 is TGTGCCAGCAGCTATAAGGTAGCGGGAAACTACGAGCAGTACTTC. V gene TRBV7-8 combines with J gene TRBJ2-7, with 8 bases that match TRBD2. CDR1 and CDR2 from the germline V gene are SGHVS and FQNEAQ. This CDR3 region has 15 residues. Trimming at V came to 4 bases and at J to 3 bases, leaving 8 bases not matched to a gene.

The rearrangement links TRBV7-8 to TRBJ2-3; D uncertain. The germline V gene has CDR1 SGHVS and CDR2 FQNEAQ. CDR3 length: 14 residues. With 3 bases removed from V and 6 bases from J, the gap between germline ends came to 13 bases. CDR3 sequence: CASSFYAPIDTQYF. The CDR3 nucleotides read TGTGCCAGCAGCTTCTATGCTCCCATTGATACGCAGTATTTT.

The chain has TRBV29-1 and TRBJ2-7; D is uncertain. V lost 0 bases and J lost 3, with 6 bases in between. CDR3 size: 12 residues. In germline, CDR1 is SQVTM, CDR2 ANQGSEA. CDR3 residues: CSVEDFGYEQYF. The CDR3, as DNA: TGCAGCGTTGAAGACTTTGGCTACGAGCAGTACTTC.

The chain uses TRBV4-3 and TRBJ2-5, with 9 bases matching TRBD2. Germline assignment: CDR1 LGHNA and CDR2 YSLEER. V shed 3 bases, J shed 5 bases, and the junction held 22 bases outside the gene matches. The CDR3 runs 20 residues. As DNA, the CDR3 is TGCGCCAGCAGCCAGAGACGTACGGGGGCTAGCGGGATTTATTTGGAGACCCAGTACTTC. Encoded protein: CASSQRRTGASGIYLETQYF.

The chain combines TRBV12-3 or TRBV12-4 with TRBJ1-2; D gene unclear. Between the trimmed V and J ends, which lost 3 bases and 5 bases, there was a span of 10 bases. The CDR3 contains 13 residues. This chain's CDR3 is CASSFKVGYGYTF. Here the CDR3 DNA reads TGTGCCAGCAGTTTTAAGGTCGGTTATGGCTACACCTTC.

The V and J genes are TRBV6-1 and TRBJ1-3; D is unclear. Trimming took off 1 base at V and 2 bases at J, with 3 bases between the two ends. The CDR3 length is 13 residues. Germline assignment: CDR1 MNHNS and CDR2 SASEGT. As DNA, the CDR3 is TGTGCCAGCAGTGAAGAGGCTGGAAACACCATATATTTT. Residues: CASSEEAGNTIYF.

As DNA, the CDR3 is TGTGCCAGCAGCTCCCGGACCCGGACCTACGAGCAGTACTTC. This encodes CASSSRTRTYEQYF. The chain links TRBV11-3 to TRBJ2-7; D remains ambiguous. Germline-derived CDR1 and CDR2 are SGHNT and YENEEA. This CDR3 has 14 amino acids. With 4 bases removed from V and 2 bases from J, the gap between germline ends came to 12 bases.

The CDR3 is CASSLAQDDEQYF. For the CDR3, the DNA is TGTGCCAGCAGCTTGGCCCAGGATGACGAGCAGTACTTC. The rearrangement joins TRBV5-4 to TRBJ2-7, with no clear D. Deletions cut 0 bases from V and 5 bases from J, with 9 bases between. This CDR3 has 13 amino acids. From germline, CDR1 is SGHNT and CDR2 YYREEE (reference sequence).

The chain recombines TRBV27 with TRBJ1-1; D unclear. The V gene lost 3 bases and the J gene lost 1 base, with 6 bases spanning the gap. The CDR3 loop spans 13 amino acids. In germline, CDR1 is MNHEY, CDR2 SMNVEV (reference sequence). As DNA, the CDR3 is TGTGCCAGCAGTTTGGCGAGGAACACTGAAGCTTTCTTT. It specifies CASSLARNTEAFF.

This chain uses TRBV2 with TRBJ2-2, with 10 positions matching TRBD1. V shed 7 bases, J shed 6 bases, and the junction held 8 bases outside the gene matches. The germline gives CDR1 SNHLY, CDR2 FYNNEI. The CDR3 sequence is 15 residues long. The CDR3 coding sequence is TGTGCCAGCACTAGGGACAGGGGAGGATCCGGGGAGCTGTTTTTT. This encodes CASTRDRGGSGELFF. Looking up the rest from reference TRBV2 and TRBJ2-2 gives the full variable domain: EPEVTQTPSHQVTQMGQEVILRCVPISNHLYFYWYRQILGQKVEFLVSFYNNEISEKSEIFDDQFSVERPDGSNFTLKIRSTKLEDSAMYFCASTRDRGGSGELFFGEGSRLTVL.

The V gene is TRBV27, the J gene TRBJ2-5; D perhaps matches TRBD1 (7 bases). Trimming shortened V by 3 bases and J by 5 bases, and 13 bases separated the two germline ends. The CDR3 runs 14 residues. Germline V CDR1 and CDR2: MNHEY, SMNVEV (reference sequence). The CDR3 here is CASSFGGGRETQYF. For the CDR3, the DNA is TGTGCCAGCAGTTTCGGAGGGGGCCGGGAGACCCAGTACTTC.

The gene calls are TRBV11-3 and TRBJ2-4; 10 bases are shared with TRBD2. The length of the CDR3 is 15 residues. From germline, CDR1 is SGHNT and CDR2 YENEEA. After removal of 8 bases from V and 7 bases from J, the junction contained 11 bases not matched to a gene. CDR3: CASGLAGVMENIQYF. The CDR3 DNA reads as TGTGCCAGCGGTCTAGCGGGAGTCATGGAGAACATTCAGTACTTC.

This chain joins TRBV7-9 and TRBJ2-1; TRBD2 might be the D (6 bases). V lost 3 bases and J 3 bases, leaving 12 bases between the germline ends. Germline-derived CDR1 and CDR2 are SEHNR and FQNEAQ (reference sequence). The CDR3 has 15 residues. Here the CDR3 reads CASSFPTSSYNEQFF. CDR3 bases: TGTGCCAGCAGCTTCCCGACTAGTAGCTACAATGAGCAGTTCTTC.

The chain is built from TRBV5-1 and TRBJ2-1; 7 bases align to TRBD2. The CDR3 runs to 16 residues. V shed 0 bases and J 2 bases; nucleotides not matched to a gene: 5. CDR1 SGHRS and CDR2 YFSETQ come from the germline V gene. CDR3 in amino acids: CASSLDGGGTYNEQFF. CDR3 nucleotide sequence: TGCGCCAGCAGCTTGGATGGGGGAGGGACCTACAATGAGCAGTTCTTC.

V is TRBV7-2 and J is TRBJ1-6, with 8 nucleotides matching TRBD1. This CDR3 is 15 amino acids long. V lost 2 bases to trimming and J lost 7 bases; unmatched junction nucleotides: 4. Per the germline V gene, CDR1 is SGHTA and CDR2 is FQGNSA. The CDR3 here is CASSLSQGANSPLHF. DNA of the CDR3: TGTGCCAGCAGCTTATCGCAGGGGGCAAATTCACCCCTCCACTTT.

The chain joins TRBV2 to TRBJ1-3, with 7 bases lining up with TRBD1. This CDR3 has 15 amino acids. The ends lost 2 bases at V and 2 bases at J; junction bases unmatched: 3. In germline, CDR1 is SNHLY, CDR2 FYNNEI. CDR3 protein: CASSETGAAGNTIYF. CDR3 coding DNA: TGTGCCAGCAGTGAAACAGGGGCGGCTGGAAACACCATATATTTT.

V gene TRBV5-1 combines with J gene TRBJ2-1; 10 positions match TRBD2. The CDR3 sequence is 15 residues long. Germline V gene sequence: CDR1 SGHRS, CDR2 YFSETQ. V lost 0 bases to trimming and J lost 9 bases; unmatched junction nucleotides: 6. The CDR3 sequence is CASSLEVAGGLEQFF. CDR3 in DNA: TGCGCCAGCAGCTTGGAGGTAGCGGGAGGTCTTGAGCAGTTCTTC.